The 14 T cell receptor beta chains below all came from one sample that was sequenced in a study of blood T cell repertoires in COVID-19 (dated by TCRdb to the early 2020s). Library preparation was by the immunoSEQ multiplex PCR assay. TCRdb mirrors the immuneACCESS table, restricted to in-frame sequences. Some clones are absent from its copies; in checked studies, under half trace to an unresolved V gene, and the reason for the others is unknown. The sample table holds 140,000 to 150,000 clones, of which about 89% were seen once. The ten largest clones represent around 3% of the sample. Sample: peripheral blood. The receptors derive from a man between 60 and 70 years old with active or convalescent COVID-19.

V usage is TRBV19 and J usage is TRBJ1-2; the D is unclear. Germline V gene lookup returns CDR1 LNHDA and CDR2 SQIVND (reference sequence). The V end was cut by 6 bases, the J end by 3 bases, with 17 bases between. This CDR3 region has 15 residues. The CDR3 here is CASSNQRNWDYGYTF. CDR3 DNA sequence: TGTGCCAGTAGCAACCAGAGGAACTGGGACTATGGCTACACCTTC.

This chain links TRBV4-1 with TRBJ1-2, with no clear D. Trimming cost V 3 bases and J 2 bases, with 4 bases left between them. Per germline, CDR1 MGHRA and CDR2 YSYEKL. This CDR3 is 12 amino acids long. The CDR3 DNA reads TGCGCCAGCAGCCAGAGCAACTATGGCTACACCTTC. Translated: CASSQSNYGYTF.

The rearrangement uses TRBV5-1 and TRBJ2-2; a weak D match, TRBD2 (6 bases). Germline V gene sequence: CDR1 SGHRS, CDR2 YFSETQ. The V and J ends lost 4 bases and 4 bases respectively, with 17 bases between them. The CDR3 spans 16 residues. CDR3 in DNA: TGCGCCAGCAGCCCCGGGGGACGGGGTCCCACCGGGGAGCTGTTTTTT. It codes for CASSPGGRGPTGELFF.

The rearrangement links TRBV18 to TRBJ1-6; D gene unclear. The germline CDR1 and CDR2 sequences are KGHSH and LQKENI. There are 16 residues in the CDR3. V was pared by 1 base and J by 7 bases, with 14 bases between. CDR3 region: CASSPQGRSENSPLHF. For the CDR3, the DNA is TGTGCCAGCTCACCACAAGGGAGGAGCGAGAATTCACCCCTCCACTTT.

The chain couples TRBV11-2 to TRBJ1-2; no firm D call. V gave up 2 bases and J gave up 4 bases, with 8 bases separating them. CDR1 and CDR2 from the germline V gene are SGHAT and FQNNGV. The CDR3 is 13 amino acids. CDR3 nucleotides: TGTGCCAGCAGCTTATCGGAGGGCTATGGCTACACCTTC. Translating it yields CASSLSEGYGYTF.

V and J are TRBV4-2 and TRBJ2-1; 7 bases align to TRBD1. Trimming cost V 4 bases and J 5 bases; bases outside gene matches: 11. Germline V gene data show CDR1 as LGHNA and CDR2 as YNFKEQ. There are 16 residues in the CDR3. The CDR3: CASSPQGDRLNNEQFF. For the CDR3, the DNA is TGTGCCAGCAGCCCGCAAGGGGACAGACTAAACAATGAGCAGTTCTTC.

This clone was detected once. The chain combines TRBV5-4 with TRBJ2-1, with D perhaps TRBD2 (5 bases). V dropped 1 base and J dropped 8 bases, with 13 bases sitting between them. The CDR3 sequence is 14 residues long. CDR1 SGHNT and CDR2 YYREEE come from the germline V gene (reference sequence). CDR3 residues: CASSLPSGQDEQFF. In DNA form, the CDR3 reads TGTGCCAGCAGCTTGCCGAGCGGCCAAGATGAGCAGTTCTTC.

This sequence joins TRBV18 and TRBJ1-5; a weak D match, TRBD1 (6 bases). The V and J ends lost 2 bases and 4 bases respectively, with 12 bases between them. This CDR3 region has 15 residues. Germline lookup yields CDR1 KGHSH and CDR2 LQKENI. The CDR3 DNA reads TGTGCCAGCTCACCAGGGGGAGGGGGTAATCAGCCCCAGCATTTT. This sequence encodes CASSPGGGGNQPQHF.

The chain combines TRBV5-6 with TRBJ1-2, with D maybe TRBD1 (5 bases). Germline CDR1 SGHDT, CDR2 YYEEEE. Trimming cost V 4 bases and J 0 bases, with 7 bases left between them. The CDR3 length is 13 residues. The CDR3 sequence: CASSVTANYGYTF. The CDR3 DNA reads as TGTGCCAGCAGCGTGACAGCTAACTATGGCTACACCTTC.

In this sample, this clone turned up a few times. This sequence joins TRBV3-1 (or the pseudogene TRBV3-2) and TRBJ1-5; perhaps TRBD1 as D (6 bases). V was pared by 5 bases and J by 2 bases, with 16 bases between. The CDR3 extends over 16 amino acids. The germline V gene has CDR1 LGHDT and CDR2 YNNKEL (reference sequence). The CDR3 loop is CASSFGKAGGNQPQHF. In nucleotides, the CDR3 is TGTGCCAGCAGCTTTGGGAAGGCAGGGGGCAATCAGCCCCAGCATTTT.

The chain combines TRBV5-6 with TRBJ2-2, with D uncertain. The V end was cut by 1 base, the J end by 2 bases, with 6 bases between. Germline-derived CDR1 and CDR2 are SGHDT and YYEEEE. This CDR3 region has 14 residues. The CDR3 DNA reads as TGTGCCAGCAGCTTGCTTCTAAACACCGGGGAGCTGTTTTTT. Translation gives CASSLLLNTGELFF.

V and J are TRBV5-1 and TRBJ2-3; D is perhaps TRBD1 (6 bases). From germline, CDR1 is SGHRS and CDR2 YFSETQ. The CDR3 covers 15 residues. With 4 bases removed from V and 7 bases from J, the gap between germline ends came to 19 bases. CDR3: CASSPLPGERYTQYF. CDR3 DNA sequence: TGCGCCAGCAGCCCCTTACCAGGGGAGAGATATACGCAGTATTTT.

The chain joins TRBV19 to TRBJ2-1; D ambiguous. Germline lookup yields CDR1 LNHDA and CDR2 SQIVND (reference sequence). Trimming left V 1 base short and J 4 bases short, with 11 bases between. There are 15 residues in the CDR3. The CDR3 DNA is TGTGCCAGTAGTATAGGAGCCCCTTTTTACAATGAGCAGTTCTTC. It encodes CASSIGAPFYNEQFF.

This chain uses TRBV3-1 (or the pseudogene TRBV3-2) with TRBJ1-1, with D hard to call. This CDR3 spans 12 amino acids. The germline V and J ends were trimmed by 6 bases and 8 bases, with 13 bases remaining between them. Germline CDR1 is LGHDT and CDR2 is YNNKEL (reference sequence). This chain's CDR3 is CASSPAGREAFF. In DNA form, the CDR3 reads TGTGCCAGCAGTCCGGCCGGGAGAGAAGCTTTCTTT.